Below, 20 T cell receptor beta chains from the same sample are listed, as sequenced in a study of blood T cell repertoires in COVID-19 (TCRdb year 2020). Receptor libraries were prepared by the immunoSEQ multiplex PCR assay. The source is immuneACCESS, and TCRdb retained only in-frame sequences with V and J called. Part of the clones is not carried over; for the studies checked, unresolved V genes explain less than half of this, and the remainder is unexplained. The sample includes around 100,000 clones, with under 90% observed a single time. Roughly 13% of the sample lies in the top ten. Sequenced: peripheral blood. The receptors shown here come from a human donor in a cohort sampled during active COVID-19.

This clone was recorded once. This chain links TRBV5-6 with TRBJ1-2; D not resolved. The ends were cut back, 5 bases at V and 3 bases at J, with 14 bases in the middle. CDR1 and CDR2 (germline): SGHDT, YYEEEE. The CDR3 sequence is 14 residues long. CDR3 loop: CASSPLLEYYGYTF. The CDR3 DNA follows: TGTGCCAGCAGTCCCCTACTAGAATACTATGGCTACACCTTC.

The chain links TRBV4-1 to TRBJ2-2; 7 nucleotides line up with TRBD1. The CDR3 runs 18 residues. Germline trimming cut 3 bases from V and 0 bases from J; bases unmatched to any gene: 10. The V gene's germline CDR1 is MGHRA and CDR2 YSYEKL. The CDR3, as DNA: TGCGCCAGCAGCCACGGTCGGACAGGTCTCGCGAACACCGGGGAGCTGTTTTTT. Translation: CASSHGRTGLANTGELFF.

The V call is TRBV11-2, the J call TRBJ2-5, with 7 bases fitting TRBD1. Germline CDR1 SGHAT, CDR2 FQNNGV. The CDR3 consists of 14 residues. V gave up 3 bases and J gave up 1 base; unmatched junction bases: 2. The CDR3 region is CASSFGTVQETQYF. In DNA, the CDR3 is TGTGCCAGCAGCTTTGGGACAGTCCAAGAGACCCAGTACTTC. Based on the CDR3 plus reference TRBV11-2 and TRBJ2-5, the full variable domain is EAGVAQSPRYKIIEKRQSVAFWCNPISGHATLYWYQQILGQGPKLLIQFQNNGVVDDSQLPKDRFSAERLKGVDSTLKIQPAKLEDSAVYLCASSFGTVQETQYFGPGTRLLVL.

J is TRBJ2-7 and V is TRBV13, with D perhaps TRBD1 (5 bases). The germline V gene encodes CDR1 PRHDT and CDR2 FYEKMQ (reference sequence). This CDR3 is built from 16 residues. Deletions cut 4 bases from V and 1 base from J, with 17 bases between. For the CDR3, the DNA is TGTGCCAGCAGCTCCCGCGACAGATCACTTTCCTACGAGCAGTACTTC. Encoded protein: CASSSRDRSLSYEQYF.

For this clone: The sample holds other DNA sequences that translate to the same CDR3. The chain has TRBV2 and TRBJ2-7; 13 nucleotides agree with TRBD2. The CDR3 has 13 amino acids. After removal of 9 bases from V and 3 bases from J, the junction contained 2 bases not matched to a gene. In germline, CDR1 is SNHLY, CDR2 FYNNEI. The CDR3 loop reads CASRTSGSYEQYF. CDR3 nucleotides: TGTGCCAGTCGGACTAGCGGGAGCTACGAGCAGTACTTC.

This clone came up once. The rearrangement links TRBV6-2 or TRBV6-3 to TRBJ1-2; D uncertain. The CDR3 runs to 17 residues. Germline V gene lookup returns CDR1 MNHEY and CDR2 SVGEGT. V lost 2 bases, J lost 6 bases, and 22 bases lay in between. CDR3 region: CASSYATSGIPRDGYTF. In DNA form, the CDR3 reads TGTGCCAGCAGTTACGCCACCTCCGGGATTCCTAGAGATGGCTACACCTTC.

This chain connects TRBV5-1 to TRBJ2-7; 7 bases line up with TRBD2. Germline values: CDR1 SGHRS, CDR2 YFSETQ. The CDR3 has 13 amino acids. The V and J ends lost 6 bases and 3 bases, in that order; junction bases with no gene match: 6. This CDR3 is CASNPGGGYEQYF. The CDR3 DNA is TGCGCCAGCAACCCGGGGGGAGGCTACGAGCAGTACTTC. The variable domain in full, completed from reference TRBV5-1 and TRBJ2-7, reads KAGVTQTPRYLIKTRGQQVTLSCSPISGHRSVSWYQQTPGQGLQFLFEYFSETQRNKGNFPGRFSGRQFSNSRSEMNVSTLELGDSALYLCASNPGGGYEQYFGPGTRLTVT.

The chain uses TRBV7-2 and TRBJ1-5, with TRBD1 matching 7 bases. The CDR3 spans 14 residues. J gave up 2 bases and V 4 bases, and 2 bases lay outside the gene matches. The V gene's germline CDR1 is SGHTA and CDR2 FQGNSA. CDR3 nucleotides: TGTGCCAGCAGCTCAGGGGGTGGCAATCAGCCCCAGCATTTT. Its protein product is CASSSGGGNQPQHF.

The V call is TRBV7-2, the J call TRBJ1-6, with a possible D match to TRBD1 (5 bases). Per germline, CDR1 SGHTA and CDR2 FQGNSA. Trimming removed 5 bases from V and 6 bases from J, with 17 bases in between. This CDR3 comprises 16 residues. The CDR3 DNA sequence: TGTGCCAGCAGCCCCTATCAGGGTCCCGTTAATTCACCCCTCCACTTT. Protein: CASSPYQGPVNSPLHF.

CDR3 residues: CASEQGAPMNTEAFF. The DNA of the CDR3 is TGTGCCAGCGAGCAGGGGGCCCCCATGAACACTGAAGCTTTCTTT. The V and J genes are TRBV6-6 and TRBJ1-1; 8 positions agree with TRBD1. Germline V CDR1 and CDR2: MNHNY, SVGAGI (reference sequence). The CDR3 contains 15 residues. Trimming removed 8 bases from V and 0 bases from J; junction bases left unmatched: 8.

The chain recombines TRBV2 with TRBJ2-3; 7 bases align to TRBD2. The CDR3 covers 14 residues. Per the germline V gene, CDR1 is SNHLY and CDR2 is FYNNEI. The V gene end was trimmed by 6 bases and the J gene end by 6 bases; junction bases not matched to a gene: 9. The CDR3 sequence is CASSLGLDLDTQYF. CDR3 bases: TGTGCCAGCAGCCTAGGACTAGACCTTGATACGCAGTATTTT.

V usage is TRBV7-2 and J usage is TRBJ2-7; the D gene is possibly TRBD2 (6 bases). From germline, CDR1 is SGHTA and CDR2 FQGNSA. The CDR3 sequence is 15 residues long. V lost 3 bases to trimming and J lost 0 bases, with 12 bases between them. The DNA of the CDR3 is TGTGCCAGCAGCTTCCGGGGGAGTATCTCCTACGAGCAGTACTTC. It translates to CASSFRGSISYEQYF.

The CDR3 nucleotides read TGTGCCTCGGACGTAGGGGACAGGGGATTGAGTTCACCCCTCCACTTT. Its protein product is CASDVGDRGLSSPLHF. V is TRBV30 and J is TRBJ1-6, with 10 bases matching TRBD1. Germline V CDR1 and CDR2: GTSNPN, SVGIG (reference sequence). The J segment lost 9 bases and the V segment lost 7 bases, leaving 15 bases of the junction unmatched. The CDR3 length is 16 residues.

The V call is TRBV5-1, the J call TRBJ2-7; the D gene is possibly TRBD2 (5 bases). The CDR3 covers 15 residues. Trimming cost V 0 bases and J 3 bases, with 13 bases left between them. Per germline, CDR1 SGHRS and CDR2 YFSETQ. The CDR3 loop reads CASSLGLDLFYEQYF. CDR3 DNA sequence: TGCGCCAGCAGCTTGGGGTTGGACTTATTCTACGAGCAGTACTTC.

In this sample, this clone turned up once. The chain links TRBV27 to TRBJ1-2, with TRBD1 as a possible D gene (5 bases). V dropped 4 bases and J dropped 4 bases, with 10 bases sitting between them. This CDR3 has 13 amino acids. Germline CDR1 reads MNHEY; CDR2 reads SMNVEV (reference sequence). This chain's CDR3 is CASSSGRLYGYTF. The CDR3 bases are TGTGCCAGCAGTTCAGGGCGTCTCTATGGCTACACCTTC.

The chain recombines TRBV14 with TRBJ2-3; 9 nucleotides line up with TRBD1. The J segment lost 6 bases and the V segment lost 1 base, leaving 8 bases of the junction unmatched. Germline V gene data show CDR1 as SGHDN and CDR2 as FVKESK. CDR3 length equals 16 residues. DNA of the CDR3: TGTGCCAGCAGCCAAGGGACAGGGGCCGTCTCGGATACGCAGTATTTT. Its protein is CASSQGTGAVSDTQYF.

V gene TRBV11-3 combines with J gene TRBJ2-7, with 10 nucleotides matching TRBD2. Germline-derived CDR1 and CDR2 are SGHNT and YENEEA. The junction had 8 bases not matched to a gene; V was cut back by 3 bases and J by 6 bases. The CDR3 is 15 amino acids. CDR3 DNA: TGTGCCAGCAGCTTGGGGCTAGCGGGAGTGGCCGAGCAGTACTTC. Amino acids: CASSLGLAGVAEQYF.

The V and J genes are TRBV2 and TRBJ1-1; D remains unclear. This CDR3 spans 10 amino acids. The ends were cut back, 6 bases at V and 7 bases at J, with 6 bases in the middle. Germline CDR1 reads SNHLY; CDR2 reads FYNNEI. CDR3 sequence: CASRAREAFF. Written as DNA, the CDR3 is TGTGCCAGCAGGGCCCGTGAAGCTTTCTTT.

This clone was seen only once. V gene TRBV11-3 combines with J gene TRBJ2-7, with D perhaps matching TRBD1 (5 bases). The germline V and J ends were trimmed by 1 base and 3 bases, with 7 bases remaining between them. CDR1 and CDR2 (germline): SGHNT, YENEEA. The CDR3 runs 13 residues. Here the CDR3 DNA reads TGTGCCAGCAGCTTAGGACAGTACTACGAGCAGTACTTC. The encoded protein is CASSLGQYYEQYF.

V gene TRBV29-1 combines with J gene TRBJ1-2, with TRBD1 matching over 10 bases. J gave up 7 bases and V 4 bases, and 3 bases lay outside the gene matches. This CDR3 has 12 amino acids. CDR1 SQVTM and CDR2 ANQGSEA come from the germline V gene. The CDR3 loop reads CSVAWTGGGYTF. The CDR3, as DNA: TGCAGCGTTGCTTGGACAGGGGGTGGCTACACCTTC.